These 16 T cell receptor beta chains share one sample of origin, sequenced in a study of cytomegalovirus exposure and HLA in healthy donors. The PCR was carried out with 60 Vbeta primers and 13 Jbeta primers. Produced via immunoSEQ multiplex PCR; TCRdb's table is partial and in-frame only. The sample carries around 50,000 clones, roughly 80% recorded once. The material sequenced was PBMCs. These receptors all stem from a man between 40 and 49 years old in good health and CMV-seronegative.

This chain joins TRBV19 and TRBJ1-6; no definite D call. The V and J ends lost 6 bases and 0 bases respectively, with 6 bases between them. The germline CDR1 and CDR2 sequences are LNHDA and SQIVND (reference sequence). This CDR3 comprises 14 residues. The CDR3 region is CASSWSSYNSPLHF. The CDR3 DNA follows: TGTGCCAGTAGCTGGAGCTCCTATAATTCACCCCTCCACTTT.

The chain combines TRBV5-1 with TRBJ1-4; D uncertain. In germline, CDR1 is SGHRS, CDR2 YFSETQ. The CDR3 totals 15 residues. The ends were cut back, 0 bases at V and 3 bases at J, with 9 bases in the middle. In DNA form, the CDR3 reads TGCGCCAGCAGCTTGGGAGAGGGATCTAATGAAAAACTGTTTTTT. Its protein product is CASSLGEGSNEKLFF.

The rearrangement uses TRBV4-1 and TRBJ1-4, with TRBD1 as a possible D gene (5 bases). Germline values: CDR1 MGHRA, CDR2 YSYEKL. Trimming shortened V by 0 bases and J by 3 bases, and 17 bases separated the two germline ends. The CDR3 consists of 18 residues. The CDR3 is CASSQEPLSGTANEKLFF. The CDR3 bases are TGCGCCAGCAGCCAAGAGCCCTTATCCGGGACTGCTAATGAAAAACTGTTTTTT.

The J gene is TRBJ1-2, the V gene TRBV5-6; the D gene is possibly TRBD1 (6 bases). The germline V gene has CDR1 SGHDT and CDR2 YYEEEE. This CDR3 region has 16 residues. V was shortened by 2 bases and J by 3 bases, with 17 bases between the two germline ends. Here the CDR3 DNA reads TGTGCCAGCAGCTTTGTGGGGGCTAAGGACGACTATGGCTACACCTTC. This codes for CASSFVGAKDDYGYTF.

The V and J genes are TRBV27 and TRBJ2-3; 10 bases are a match to TRBD2. CDR3 length equals 17 residues. J lost 2 bases, V lost 3 bases, and 8 bases had no gene match. Germline V gives CDR1 MNHEY, CDR2 SMNVEV (reference sequence). The CDR3 is CASSFILLAGDTDTQYF. CDR3 bases: TGTGCCAGCAGTTTCATCCTCCTAGCGGGGGACACAGATACGCAGTATTTT.

This clone occurred once. The rearrangement uses TRBV5-8 and TRBJ1-1; D perhaps matches TRBD1 (5 bases). CDR3 length: 15 residues. Germline CDR1 SGHTS, CDR2 YDEGEE. V shed 0 bases and J shed 2 bases, with 11 bases lying between them. The CDR3 DNA reads as TGTGCCAGCAGCTTGGGGCAGGGCCCTAACACTGAAGCTTTCTTT. Translated, it gives CASSLGQGPNTEAFF. Complete variable domain (other parts from reference TRBV5-8 and TRBJ1-1): EAGVTQSPTHLIKTRGQQATLRCSPISGHTSVYWYQQALGLGLQFLLWYDEGEERNRGNFPPRFSGRQFPNYSSELNVNALELEDSALYLCASSLGQGPNTEAFFGQGTRLTVV.

V gene TRBV6-5 combines with J gene TRBJ1-1, with D perhaps matching TRBD1 (5 bases). Germline loops: CDR1 MNHEY, CDR2 SVGAGI. Between the trimmed V and J ends, which lost 0 bases and 1 base, there was a span of 12 bases. The CDR3 runs to 16 residues. The CDR3 DNA reads as TGTGCCAGCAGTTACTCGGAGGGGCTCTCGAACACTGAAGCTTTCTTT. Protein sequence: CASSYSEGLSNTEAFF.

The chain employs TRBV6-5 and TRBJ1-5, with a possible D match to TRBD1 (5 bases). The ends were cut back, 5 bases at V and 3 bases at J, with 8 bases in the middle. CDR3 size: 13 residues. CDR1 and CDR2 from the germline V gene are MNHEY and SVGAGI. The CDR3 coding sequence is TGTGCCAGCAGTGAGACAGTCAATCAGCCCCAGCATTTT. It translates to CASSETVNQPQHF.

This clone has a single count. The chain links TRBV7-2 to TRBJ2-1; D possibly corresponds to TRBD1 (5 bases). From germline, CDR1 is SGHTA and CDR2 FQGNSA. There are 14 residues in the CDR3. V was shortened by 5 bases and J by 8 bases, with 16 bases between the two germline ends. The CDR3 nucleotides are TGTGCCAGCAGCCTGGGGCAGGTCTTCCATGAGCAGTTCTTC. It specifies CASSLGQVFHEQFF.

This clone was seen a few times. The chain couples TRBV7-8 to TRBJ1-5; D is perhaps TRBD1 (5 bases). The CDR3 has 15 residues. Germline CDR1 and CDR2: SGHVS and FQNEAQ. The germline V and J ends were trimmed by 1 base and 3 bases, with 10 bases remaining between them. The CDR3, as DNA: TGTGCCAGCAGCTTAGAGGACACCCTCAATCAGCCCCAGCATTTT. As protein: CASSLEDTLNQPQHF. The whole variable domain, filled in from reference TRBV7-8 and TRBJ1-5, reads GAGVSQSPRYKVAKRGQDVALRCDPISGHVSLFWYQQALGQGPEFLTYFQNEAQLDKSGLPSDRFFAERPEGSVSTLKIQRTQQEDSAVYLCASSLEDTLNQPQHFGDGTRLSIL.

The genes are TRBV2 and TRBJ1-6; the match to TRBD1 covers 10 bases. The CDR3 loop spans 17 amino acids. Germline V lookup: CDR1 SNHLY, CDR2 FYNNEI. The V segment lost 6 bases and the J segment 0 bases; nucleotides outside the gene matches: 5. The CDR3: CASSRDRGSSYNSPLHF. The CDR3 DNA reads as TGTGCCAGCAGCAGGGACAGGGGCAGCTCCTATAATTCACCCCTCCACTTT.

This rearrangement joins TRBV5-1 to TRBJ2-5; D is ambiguous. Germline assignment: CDR1 SGHRS and CDR2 YFSETQ. The CDR3 extends over 13 amino acids. V shed 4 bases and J shed 1 base, with 8 bases lying between them. The CDR3, as DNA: TGCGCCAGCAGCACCTATACCCAAGAGACCCAGTACTTC. Amino acid sequence: CASSTYTQETQYF.

The chain joins TRBV7-6 to TRBJ1-5; TRBD1 is a possible D gene (6 bases). The CDR3 is 16 residues long. Trimming left V 5 bases short and J 1 base short, with 15 bases between. Germline CDR1 reads SGHVS; CDR2 reads FNYEAQ. CDR3 region: CASSLYQGMSNQPQHF. Written as DNA, the CDR3 is TGTGCCAGCAGCCTCTACCAGGGGATGAGCAATCAGCCCCAGCATTTT.

The chain uses TRBV19 and TRBJ2-6; 10 bases are shared with TRBD1. Trimming cost V 5 bases and J 2 bases; bases outside gene matches: 3. Germline assignment: CDR1 LNHDA and CDR2 SQIVND (reference sequence). The CDR3 consists of 16 residues. CDR3 DNA: TGTGCCAGTAGTCTGACAGGGGGCACTGGGGCCAACGTCCTGACTTTC. Protein sequence: CASSLTGGTGANVLTF.

V and J are TRBV11-2 and TRBJ2-7; D might be TRBD2 (5 bases). Germline V CDR1 and CDR2: SGHAT, FQNNGV. The CDR3 has 14 amino acids. V was trimmed by 1 base and J by 7 bases, leaving 14 bases between them. CDR3 region: CASSLGVGSGEQYV. CDR3 nucleotide sequence: TGTGCCAGCAGCTTAGGAGTAGGGTCGGGGGAGCAGTACGTC.

The chain employs TRBV14 and TRBJ1-6; a weak D match, TRBD1 (5 bases). CDR1 SGHDN and CDR2 FVKESK come from the germline V gene. V lost 4 bases and J 6 bases, leaving 13 bases between the germline ends. This CDR3 has 15 residues. The CDR3, as DNA: TGTGCCAGCAGCCCGGGGAGGGGCGGTAATTCACCCCTCCACTTT. It encodes CASSPGRGGNSPLHF.